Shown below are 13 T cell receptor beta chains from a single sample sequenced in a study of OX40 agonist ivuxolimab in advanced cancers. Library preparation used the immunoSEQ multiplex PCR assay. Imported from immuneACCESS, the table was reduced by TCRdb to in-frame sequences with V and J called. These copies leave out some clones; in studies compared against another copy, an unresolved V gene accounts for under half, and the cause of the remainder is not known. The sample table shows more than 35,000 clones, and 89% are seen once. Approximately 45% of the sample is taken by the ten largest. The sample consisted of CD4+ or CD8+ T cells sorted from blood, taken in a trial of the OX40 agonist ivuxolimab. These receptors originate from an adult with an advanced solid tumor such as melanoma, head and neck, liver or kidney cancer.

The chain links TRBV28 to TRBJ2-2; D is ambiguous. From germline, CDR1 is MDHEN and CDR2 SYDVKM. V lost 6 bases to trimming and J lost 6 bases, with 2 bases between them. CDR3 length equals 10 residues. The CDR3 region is CASSSGELFF. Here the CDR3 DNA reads TGTGCCAGCAGCTCCGGGGAGCTGTTTTTT.

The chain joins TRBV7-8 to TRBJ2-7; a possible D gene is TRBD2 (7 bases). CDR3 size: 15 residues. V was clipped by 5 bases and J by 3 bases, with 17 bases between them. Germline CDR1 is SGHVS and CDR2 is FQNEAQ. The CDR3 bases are TGTGCCAGCAGCACCTTCGGGGGGCCCGGCTACGAGCAGTACTTC. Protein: CASSTFGGPGYEQYF.

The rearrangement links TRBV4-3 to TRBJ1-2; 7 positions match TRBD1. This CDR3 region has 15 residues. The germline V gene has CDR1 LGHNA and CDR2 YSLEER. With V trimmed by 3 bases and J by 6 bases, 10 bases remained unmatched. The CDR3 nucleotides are TGCGCCAGCAGCCAGGCTGACAGGGACGTCGATGGCTACACCTTC. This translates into CASSQADRDVDGYTF.

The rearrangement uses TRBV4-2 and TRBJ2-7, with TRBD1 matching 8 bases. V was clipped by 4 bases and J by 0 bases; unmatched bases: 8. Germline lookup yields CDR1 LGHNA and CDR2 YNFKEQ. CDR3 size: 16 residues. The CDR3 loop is CASSPPDRGLSYEQYF. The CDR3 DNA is TGTGCCAGCAGCCCCCCCGACAGGGGCCTCTCCTACGAGCAGTACTTC.

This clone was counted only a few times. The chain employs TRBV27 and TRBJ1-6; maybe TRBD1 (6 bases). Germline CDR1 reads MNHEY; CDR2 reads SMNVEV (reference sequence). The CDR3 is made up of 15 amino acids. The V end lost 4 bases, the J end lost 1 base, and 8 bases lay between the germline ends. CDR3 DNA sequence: TGTGCCAGCAGTTCGACAGGATCCTATAATTCACCCCTCCACTTT. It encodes CASSSTGSYNSPLHF.

The CDR3 bases are TGTGCCAGCAGCTTGGGAGACAGGGCCTACAATGAGCAGTTCTTC. The encoded protein is CASSLGDRAYNEQFF. J is TRBJ2-1 and V is TRBV7-9; TRBD1 agrees at 7 bases. CDR1 and CDR2 from the germline V gene are SEHNR and FQNEAQ (reference sequence). With V trimmed by 3 bases and J by 2 bases, 4 bases remained unmatched. The CDR3 spans 15 residues. Full variable domain (outside the CDR3, taken from reference TRBV7-9 and TRBJ2-1): DTGVSQNPRHKITKRGQNVTFRCDPISEHNRLYWYRQTLGQGPEFLTYFQNEAQLEKSRLLSDRFSAERPKGSFSTLEIQRTEQGDSAMYLCASSLGDRAYNEQFFGPGTRLTVL.

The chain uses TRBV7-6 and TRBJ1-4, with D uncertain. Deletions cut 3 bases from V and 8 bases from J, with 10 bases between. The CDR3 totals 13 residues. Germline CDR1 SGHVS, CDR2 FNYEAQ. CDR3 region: CASSLQPGEKLFF. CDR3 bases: TGTGCCAGCAGCTTGCAACCCGGCGAAAAACTGTTTTTT.

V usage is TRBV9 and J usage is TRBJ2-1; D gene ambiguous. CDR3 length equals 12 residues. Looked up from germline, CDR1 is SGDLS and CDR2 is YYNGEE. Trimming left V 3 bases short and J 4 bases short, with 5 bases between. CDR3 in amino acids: CASSDLYNEQFF. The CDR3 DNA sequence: TGTGCCAGCAGCGACCTTTACAATGAGCAGTTCTTC.

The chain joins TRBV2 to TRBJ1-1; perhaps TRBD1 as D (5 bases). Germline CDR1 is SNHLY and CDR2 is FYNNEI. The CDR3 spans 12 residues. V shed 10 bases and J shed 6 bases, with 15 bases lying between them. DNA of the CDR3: TGTGCCAACCTGGGGGACGGATCTGAAGCTTTCTTT. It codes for CANLGDGSEAFF.

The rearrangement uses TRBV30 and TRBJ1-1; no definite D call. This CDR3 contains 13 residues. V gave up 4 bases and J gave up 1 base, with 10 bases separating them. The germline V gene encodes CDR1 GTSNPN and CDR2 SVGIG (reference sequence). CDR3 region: CAWIGVENTEAFF. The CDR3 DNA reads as TGTGCCTGGATCGGGGTGGAGAACACTGAAGCTTTCTTT.

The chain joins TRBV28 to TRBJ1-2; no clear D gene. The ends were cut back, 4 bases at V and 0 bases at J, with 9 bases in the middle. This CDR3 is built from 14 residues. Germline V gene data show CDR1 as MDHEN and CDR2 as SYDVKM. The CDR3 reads CASSSDLANYGYTF. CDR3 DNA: TGTGCCAGCAGTTCCGACTTAGCTAACTATGGCTACACCTTC.

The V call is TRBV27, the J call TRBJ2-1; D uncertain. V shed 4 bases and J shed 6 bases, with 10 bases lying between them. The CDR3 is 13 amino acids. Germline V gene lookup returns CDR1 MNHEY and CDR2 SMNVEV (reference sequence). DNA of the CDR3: TGTGCCAGCAGTTGGGGTCCTCTCAATGAGCAGTTCTTC. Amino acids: CASSWGPLNEQFF.

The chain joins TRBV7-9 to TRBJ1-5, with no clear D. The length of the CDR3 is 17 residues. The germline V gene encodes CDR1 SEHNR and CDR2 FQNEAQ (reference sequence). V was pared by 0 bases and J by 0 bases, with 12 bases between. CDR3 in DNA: TGTGCCAGCAGCTTAGCGCGCCAGAAGAATAGCAATCAGCCCCAGCATTTT. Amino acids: CASSLARQKNSNQPQHF.